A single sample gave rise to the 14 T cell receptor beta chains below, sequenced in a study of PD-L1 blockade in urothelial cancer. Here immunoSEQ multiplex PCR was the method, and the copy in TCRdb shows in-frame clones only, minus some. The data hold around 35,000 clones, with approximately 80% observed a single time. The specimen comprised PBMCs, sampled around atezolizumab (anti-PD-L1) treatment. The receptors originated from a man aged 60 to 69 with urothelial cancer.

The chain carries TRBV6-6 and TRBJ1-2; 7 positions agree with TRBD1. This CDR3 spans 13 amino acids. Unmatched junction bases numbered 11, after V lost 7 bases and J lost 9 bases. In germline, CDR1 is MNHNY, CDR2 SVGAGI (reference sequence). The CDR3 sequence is CASTPLSGGSYTF. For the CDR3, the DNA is TGTGCCAGCACCCCGCTTTCAGGGGGAAGCTACACCTTC.

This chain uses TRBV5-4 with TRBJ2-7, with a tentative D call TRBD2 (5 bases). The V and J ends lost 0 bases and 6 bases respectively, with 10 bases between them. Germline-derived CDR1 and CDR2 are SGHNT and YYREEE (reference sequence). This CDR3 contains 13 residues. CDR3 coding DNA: TGTGCCAGCAGCTTGGGCCTAGCAGCCGAGCAGTACTTC. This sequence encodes CASSLGLAAEQYF. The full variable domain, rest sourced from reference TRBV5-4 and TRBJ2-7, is ETGVTQSPTHLIKTRGQQVTLRCSSQSGHNTVSWYQQALGQGPQFIFQYYREEENGRGNFPPRFSGLQFPNYSSELNVNALELDDSALYLCASSLGLAAEQYFGPGTRLTVT.

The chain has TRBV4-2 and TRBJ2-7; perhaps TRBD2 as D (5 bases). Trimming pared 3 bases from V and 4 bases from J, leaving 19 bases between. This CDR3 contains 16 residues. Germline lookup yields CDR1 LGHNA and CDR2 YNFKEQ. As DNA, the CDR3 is TGTGCCAGCAGCCACCTCGAAGACACCGGCGGGTACGAGCAGTACTTC. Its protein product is CASSHLEDTGGYEQYF.

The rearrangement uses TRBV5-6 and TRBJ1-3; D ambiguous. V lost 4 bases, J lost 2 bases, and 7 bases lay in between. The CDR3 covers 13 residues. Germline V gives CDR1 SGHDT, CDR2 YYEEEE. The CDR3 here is CASSPPAGNTIYF. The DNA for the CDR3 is TGTGCCAGCAGCCCACCGGCTGGAAACACCATATATTTT.

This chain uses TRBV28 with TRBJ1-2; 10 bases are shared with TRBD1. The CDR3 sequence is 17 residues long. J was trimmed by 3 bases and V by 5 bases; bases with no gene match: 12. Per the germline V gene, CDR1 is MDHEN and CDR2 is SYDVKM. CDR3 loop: CASSVRDRGSYDYGYTF. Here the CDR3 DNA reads TGTGCCAGCAGTGTCCGGGACAGGGGTTCCTACGACTATGGCTACACCTTC.

The CDR3 nucleotides are TGTGCCAGCAGCTTAAATACAGGGAACACTGAAGCTTTCTTT. It specifies CASSLNTGNTEAFF. The chain combines TRBV7-6 with TRBJ1-1, with D perhaps TRBD1 (5 bases). This CDR3 is 14 amino acids long. Per germline, CDR1 SGHVS and CDR2 FNYEAQ. V was cut by 2 bases and J by 1 base, with 8 bases left in between.

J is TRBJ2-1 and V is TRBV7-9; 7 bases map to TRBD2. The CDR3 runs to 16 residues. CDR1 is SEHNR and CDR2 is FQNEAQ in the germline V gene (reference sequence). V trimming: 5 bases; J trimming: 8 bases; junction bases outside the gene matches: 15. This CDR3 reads CASSRAAASAGDEQFF. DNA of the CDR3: TGTGCCAGCAGCCGAGCGGCCGCTAGCGCGGGAGATGAGCAGTTCTTC.

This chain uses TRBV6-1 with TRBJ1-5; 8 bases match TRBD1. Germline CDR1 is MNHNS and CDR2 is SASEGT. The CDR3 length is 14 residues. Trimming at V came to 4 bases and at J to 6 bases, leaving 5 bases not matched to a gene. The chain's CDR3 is CASSADRGAQPQHF. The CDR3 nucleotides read TGTGCCAGCAGTGCTGACAGGGGAGCTCAGCCCCAGCATTTT.

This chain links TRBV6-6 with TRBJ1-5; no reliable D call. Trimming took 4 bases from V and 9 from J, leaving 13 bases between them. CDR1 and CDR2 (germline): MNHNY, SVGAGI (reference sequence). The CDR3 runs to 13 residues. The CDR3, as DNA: TGTGCCAGCAGTTTTCCCTCGGTTGGGCCCCAGCATTTT. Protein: CASSFPSVGPQHF.

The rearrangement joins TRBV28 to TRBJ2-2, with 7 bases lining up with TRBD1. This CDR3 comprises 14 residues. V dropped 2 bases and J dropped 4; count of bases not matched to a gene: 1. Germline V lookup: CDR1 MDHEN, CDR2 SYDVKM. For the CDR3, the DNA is TGTGCCAGCAGTTTACCAGGGGGCACCGGGGAGCTGTTTTTT. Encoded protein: CASSLPGGTGELFF.

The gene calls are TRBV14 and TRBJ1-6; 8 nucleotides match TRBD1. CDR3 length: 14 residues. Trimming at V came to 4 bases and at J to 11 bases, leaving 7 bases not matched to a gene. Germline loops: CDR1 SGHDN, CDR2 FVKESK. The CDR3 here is CASSLGQGMAPLHF. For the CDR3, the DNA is TGTGCCAGCAGCCTCGGACAGGGAATGGCACCCCTCCACTTT.

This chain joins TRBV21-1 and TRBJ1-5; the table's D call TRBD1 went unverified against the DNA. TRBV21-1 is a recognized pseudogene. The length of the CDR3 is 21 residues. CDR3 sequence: CASSPLTTGTGPRRVNQPQHF. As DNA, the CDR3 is TGTGCCAGCAGCCCCCTCACGACCGGGACAGGGCCTCGTAGAGTCAATCAGCCCCAGCATTTT.

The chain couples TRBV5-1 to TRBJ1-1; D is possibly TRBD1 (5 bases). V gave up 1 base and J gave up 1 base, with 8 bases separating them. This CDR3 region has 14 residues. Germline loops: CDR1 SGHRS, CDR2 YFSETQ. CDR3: CASSLNGQNTEAFF. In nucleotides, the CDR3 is TGCGCCAGCAGCTTGAACGGACAGAACACTGAAGCTTTCTTT.

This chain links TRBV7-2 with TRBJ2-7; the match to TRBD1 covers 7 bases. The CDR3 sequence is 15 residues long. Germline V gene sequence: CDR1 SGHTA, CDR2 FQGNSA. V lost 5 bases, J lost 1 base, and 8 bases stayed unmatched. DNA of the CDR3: TGTGCCAGCAGCGGTATACAGGGGAATTCCTACGAGCAGTACTTC. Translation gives CASSGIQGNSYEQYF.